The rows below give T cell receptor beta chains drawn from one sample of a study of blood T cells in healthy people across ages. TCRdb re-called the 5' RACE reads with MiXCR, one entry per CDR3 protein. The table records about 1.6 million distinct CDR3 sequences, 30% to 35% of them present only once. Sequencing input: blood. These receptors all come from a woman between 25 and 40 years old in good health. CDR3s include the opening cysteine and the closing phenylalanine or tryptophan. The D gene is left open where the match is weak. Clone size is given for some rows only: seen once, a few or many times, or a class if the clone is expanded.

D gene: NA
clone size: NA
J gene: TRBJ2-1
V gene: TRBV6-5
CDR3 protein: CASSLGLPAHNEQFF
CDR3 DNA: TGTGCCAGCAGCTTGGGACTTCCAGCCCACAATGAGCAGTTCTTC

D gene: NA
clone size: NA
J gene: TRBJ1-2
V gene: TRBV20-1
CDR3 protein: CSARRPGARFYGYTF
CDR3 DNA: TGCAGTGCTAGGCGTCCGGGGGCGCGATTCTATGGCTACACCTTC

D gene: NA
clone size: NA
J gene: TRBJ2-1
V gene: TRBV7-3
CDR3 protein: CASSPRQSGLNEQFF
CDR3 DNA: TGTGCCAGCAGCCCTAGACAGTCCGGCCTCAATGAGCAGTTCTTC

D gene: NA
clone size: NA
J gene: TRBJ2-1
V gene: TRBV9
CDR3 protein: CTSSVSRGEQFF
CDR3 DNA: TGTACCAGCAGCGTGAGCCGGGGTGAGCAGTTCTTC

D gene: NA
clone size: NA
J gene: TRBJ1-3
V gene: TRBV20-1
CDR3 protein: CSATPGSNSGNTIYF
CDR3 DNA: TGCAGTGCCACACCGGGGTCCAACTCTGGAAACACCATATATTTT

D gene: NA
clone size: many
J gene: TRBJ2-3
V gene: TRBV5-1
CDR3 protein: CASSLGDSSTDTQYF
CDR3 DNA: TGTGCCAGCAGTTTGGGTGACTCTAGCACAGATACGCAGTATTTT

D gene: TRBD1
clone size: few
J gene: TRBJ1-2
V gene: TRBV20-1
CDR3 protein: CSAWDRGGYTF
CDR3 DNA: TGCAGTGCGTGGGACAGGGGCGGCTACACCTTC

D gene: NA
clone size: NA
J gene: TRBJ1-5
V gene: TRBV12-3/TRBV12-4
CDR3 protein: CASSMGGQPQHF
CDR3 DNA: TGTGCCAGCAGCATGGGAGGGCAGCCCCAGCATTTT

D gene: TRBD2
clone size: NA
J gene: TRBJ2-1
V gene: TRBV27
CDR3 protein: CASSLSGGLAGGGTYNEQFF
CDR3 DNA: TGTGCCAGCAGTTTATCTGGGGGACTAGCGGGGGGAGGAACCTACAATGAGCAGTTCTTC

D gene: NA
clone size: few
J gene: TRBJ2-7
V gene: TRBV7-3
CDR3 protein: CASSPTPADEQYF
CDR3 DNA: TGTGCCAGCAGCCCCACGCCGGCTGACGAGCAGTACTTC

D gene: NA
clone size: few
J gene: TRBJ1-5
V gene: TRBV10-3
CDR3 protein: CATQRGADQPQHF
CDR3 DNA: TGTGCCACCCAAAGGGGGGCGGACCAGCCCCAGCATTTT

D gene: NA
clone size: NA
J gene: TRBJ2-7
V gene: TRBV29-1
CDR3 protein: CSVTMSYEQYF
CDR3 DNA: TGCAGCGTGACAATGTCCTACGAGCAGTACTTC

D gene: TRBD1
clone size: NA
J gene: TRBJ1-3
V gene: TRBV10-3
CDR3 protein: CAIRDGQGAGNTIYF
CDR3 DNA: TGTGCCATCAGGGACGGACAGGGGGCCGGAAACACCATATATTTT

D gene: NA
clone size: many
J gene: TRBJ2-3
V gene: TRBV29-1
CDR3 protein: CSVPRDRTDTQYF
CDR3 DNA: TGCAGCGTTCCTAGGGACCGCACAGATACGCAGTATTTT

D gene: NA
clone size: few
J gene: TRBJ2-7
V gene: TRBV28
CDR3 protein: CASSFRPFTPYEQYF
CDR3 DNA: TGTGCCAGCAGTTTTAGGCCATTCACCCCCTACGAGCAGTACTTC

D gene: NA
clone size: NA
J gene: TRBJ2-1
V gene: TRBV3-1
CDR3 protein: CASSQSPVGDSDEQFF
CDR3 DNA: TGTGCCAGCAGCCAATCCCCAGTGGGGGATAGCGATGAGCAGTTCTTC

D gene: NA
clone size: NA
J gene: TRBJ1-2
V gene: TRBV9
CDR3 protein: CASSVAGKLYGYTF
CDR3 DNA: TGTGCCAGCAGCGTAGCGGGGAAGCTCTATGGCTACACCTTC

D gene: NA
clone size: many
J gene: TRBJ2-7
V gene: TRBV20-1
CDR3 protein: CSARRESYEQYF
CDR3 DNA: TGCAGTGCTAGGCGGGAATCCTACGAGCAGTACTTC

D gene: NA
clone size: few
J gene: TRBJ2-3
V gene: TRBV28
CDR3 protein: CASSRLGGVTDTQYF
CDR3 DNA: TGTGCCAGCAGCCGGCTGGGCGGGGTAACAGATACGCAGTATTTT

D gene: TRBD1
clone size: NA
J gene: TRBJ2-5
V gene: TRBV7-2
CDR3 protein: CASSLAIEGAKYF
CDR3 DNA: TGTGCCAGCAGCTTAGCGATCGAGGGGGCTAAGTACTTC

D gene: NA
clone size: few
J gene: TRBJ2-1
V gene: TRBV11-2
CDR3 protein: CASSLAWRTSPYNEQFF
CDR3 DNA: TGTGCCAGCAGCTTAGCTTGGAGAACTAGTCCCTACAATGAGCAGTTCTTC

D gene: TRBD1
clone size: few
J gene: TRBJ1-2
V gene: TRBV27
CDR3 protein: CASSAGQGPYGYTF
CDR3 DNA: TGTGCCAGCAGTGCCGGACAGGGTCCTTACGGCTACACCTTC

D gene: NA
clone size: NA
J gene: TRBJ2-3
V gene: TRBV5-5
CDR3 protein: CASSPEGGGDTQYF
CDR3 DNA: TGTGCCAGCAGCCCGGAGGGGGGCGGAGATACGCAGTATTTT

D gene: TRBD2
clone size: few
J gene: TRBJ2-1
V gene: TRBV28
CDR3 protein: CASLTGTSGRRVNEQFF
CDR3 DNA: TGTGCCAGCCTAACCGGGACTAGCGGGAGAAGAGTAAATGAGCAGTTCTTC

D gene: NA
clone size: few
J gene: TRBJ2-6
V gene: TRBV11-2
CDR3 protein: CASSLDRLAELRANVLTF
CDR3 DNA: TGTGCCAGCAGCTTAGATCGCCTGGCGGAGCTAAGGGCCAACGTCCTGACTTTC

D gene: NA
clone size: few
J gene: TRBJ2-1
V gene: TRBV16
CDR3 protein: CASSQPWAEQFF
CDR3 DNA: TGTGCCAGCAGCCAGCCATGGGCTGAGCAGTTCTTC

D gene: NA
clone size: NA
J gene: TRBJ2-7
V gene: TRBV19
CDR3 protein: CASSISAAGTEQYF
CDR3 DNA: TGTGCCAGTAGTATTTCGGCAGCAGGGACCGAGCAGTACTTC

D gene: TRBD2
clone size: many
J gene: TRBJ2-3
V gene: TRBV29-1
CDR3 protein: CSVRAGGYDTQYF
CDR3 DNA: TGCAGCGTTCGAGCGGGGGGATACGATACGCAGTATTTT

D gene: TRBD1
clone size: NA
J gene: TRBJ2-1
V gene: TRBV7-9
CDR3 protein: CASSSRQGDNEQFF
CDR3 DNA: TGTGCCAGCAGCTCAAGACAGGGGGATAATGAGCAGTTCTTC

D gene: NA
clone size: NA
J gene: TRBJ1-2
V gene: TRBV6-9
CDR3 protein: CASSLQVGAANYGYTF
CDR3 DNA: TGTGCCAGCAGCCTCCAGGTTGGGGCCGCTAACTATGGCTACACCTTC

D gene: NA
clone size: NA
J gene: TRBJ2-7
V gene: TRBV2
CDR3 protein: CASSESGDHEQYF
CDR3 DNA: TGTGCCAGCAGTGAATCAGGGGACCACGAGCAGTACTTC

D gene: TRBD2
clone size: many
J gene: TRBJ2-2
V gene: TRBV11-2
CDR3 protein: CASSPSGSLTGELFF
CDR3 DNA: TGTGCCAGCAGTCCTAGCGGGAGTTTAACCGGGGAGCTGTTTTTT

D gene: NA
clone size: NA
J gene: TRBJ1-2
V gene: TRBV5-1
CDR3 protein: CASSPSPGSRGYTF
CDR3 DNA: TGCGCCAGCAGCCCAAGCCCGGGGTCTAGGGGCTACACCTTC

D gene: TRBD1
clone size: many
J gene: TRBJ2-3
V gene: TRBV10-3
CDR3 protein: CAISESTTGDYTQYF
CDR3 DNA: TGTGCCATCAGTGAGTCCACGACAGGGGATTATACGCAGTATTTT

D gene: NA
clone size: few
J gene: TRBJ2-3
V gene: TRBV4-2
CDR3 protein: CASSLEHPTLGTDTQYF
CDR3 DNA: TGTGCCAGCAGCCTGGAGCACCCTACGCTCGGCACAGATACGCAGTATTTT

D gene: NA
clone size: NA
J gene: TRBJ2-2
V gene: TRBV6-1
CDR3 protein: CAIAGRANTGELFF
CDR3 DNA: TGTGCCATTGCGGGACGAGCGAACACCGGGGAGCTGTTTTTT

D gene: NA
clone size: NA
J gene: TRBJ2-1
V gene: TRBV27
CDR3 protein: CASSPIRCQRGIDEQFF
CDR3 DNA: TGTGCCAGCAGTCCTATCAGATGCCAACGGGGTATCGATGAGCAGTTCTTC

D gene: NA
clone size: NA
J gene: TRBJ1-5
V gene: TRBV2
CDR3 protein: CASTPLRNSNQPQHF
CDR3 DNA: TGTGCCAGCACTCCCCTCCGAAATAGCAATCAGCCCCAGCATTTT

D gene: NA
clone size: NA
J gene: TRBJ1-1
V gene: TRBV7-9
CDR3 protein: CASSLAWGQGRPEAFF
CDR3 DNA: TGTGCCAGCAGCTTAGCGTGGGGGCAGGGGAGGCCTGAAGCTTTCTTT

D gene: NA
clone size: few
J gene: TRBJ2-5
V gene: TRBV2
CDR3 protein: CASNLAAVQETQYF
CDR3 DNA: TGTGCCAGCAATCTCGCGGCAGTACAAGAGACCCAGTACTTC